Below are 2 T cell receptor beta chains sequenced from a single sample in a study of blood T cell repertoires in COVID-19. Produced via immunoSEQ multiplex PCR; TCRdb's table is partial and in-frame only. The table has just under 350,000 clones, around nine tenths seen once. Sample: peripheral blood. These receptors were collected from a woman between 18 and 29 years old who had recovered from COVID-19.

The chain employs TRBV9 and TRBJ2-5; D possibly corresponds to TRBD1 (5 bases). Germline CDR1 SGDLS, CDR2 YYNGEE. CDR3 length: 14 residues. Trimming removed 4 bases at V and 5 bases at J, with 15 bases between. CDR3 nucleotides: TGTGCCAGCAGCCCGGGTGGGGCGAGGGAGACCCAGTACTTC. Its translation: CASSPGGARETQYF.

This chain joins TRBV24-1 and TRBJ2-7; weak D call: TRBD1 (5 bases). V lost 4 bases to trimming and J lost 7 bases, with 13 bases between them. The germline V gene has CDR1 KGHDR and CDR2 SFDVKD. The CDR3 extends over 13 amino acids. The CDR3 is CATSDSRVGEQYV. CDR3 DNA sequence: TGTGCCACCAGTGACTCCAGGGTGGGTGAGCAGTACGTC.